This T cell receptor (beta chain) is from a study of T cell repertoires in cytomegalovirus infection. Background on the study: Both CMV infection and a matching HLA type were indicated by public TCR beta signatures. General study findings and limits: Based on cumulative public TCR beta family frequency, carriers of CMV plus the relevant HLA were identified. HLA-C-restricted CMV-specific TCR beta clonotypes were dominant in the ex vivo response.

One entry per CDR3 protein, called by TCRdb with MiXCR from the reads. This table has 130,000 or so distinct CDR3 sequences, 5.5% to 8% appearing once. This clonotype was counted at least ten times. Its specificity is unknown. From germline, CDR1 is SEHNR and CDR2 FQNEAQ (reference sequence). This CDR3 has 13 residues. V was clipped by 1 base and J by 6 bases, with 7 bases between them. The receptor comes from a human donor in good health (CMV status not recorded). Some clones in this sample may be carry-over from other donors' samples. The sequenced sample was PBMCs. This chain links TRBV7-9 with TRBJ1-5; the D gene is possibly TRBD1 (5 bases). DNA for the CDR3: TGTGCCAGCAGCTTAGGGGGCGTTCAGCCCCAGCATTTT. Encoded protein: CASSLGGVQPQHF.